This T cell receptor (beta chain) was captured in a study of neoadjuvant anti-PD-1 for oral cavity cancer. The study, taken as a whole, reports: Expansion of preexisting intratumoral clones was suggested to aid response.

Time point of the sample: after neoadjuvant nivolumab, at surgical resection. CDR1 and CDR2 (germline): GTSNPN, SVGIG (reference sequence). V shed 2 bases and J 4 bases; nucleotides not matched to a gene: 6. The CDR3 runs 15 residues. This clone rates as medium-sized. Its antigen is currently unknown. Survey sequencing of tumors mostly used 4.8 ug DNA, two replicates. The protocol was immunoSEQ multiplex PCR, while the TCRdb copy is restricted to in-frame clones and leaves out a portion. The sample consists of some 40,000 clones, roughly 35% of them appearing once. This material consisted of tumor tissue, taken after nivolumab (anti-PD-1) treatment. This chain joins TRBV30 and TRBJ2-3; 10 bases agree with TRBD2. The TCR was taken from a person aged 40 to 85 with oral cavity squamous cell carcinoma. The CDR3 region is CAWSQASGRADTQYF. The CDR3, as DNA: TGTGCCTGGAGTCAAGCTAGCGGGAGAGCAGATACGCAGTATTTT. The whole variable domain, filled in from reference TRBV30 and TRBJ2-3, reads SQTIHQWPATLVQPVGSPLSLECTVEGTSNPNLYWYRQAAGRGLQLLFYSVGIGQISSEVPQNLSASRPQDRQFILSSKKLLLSDSGFYLCAWSQASGRADTQYFGPGTRLTVL.